These 29 T cell receptor beta chains were sequenced from one sample in a study of shared clonotypes between healthy human individuals. Method: immunoSEQ multiplex PCR; TCRdb's copy keeps in-frame clones and lacks some. The top ten hold roughly 1.1% of the sample, which has some 2.1 million clones, roughly 94% seen once. Naive CD8 cells lacked CD45RO, underwent positive selection for CCR7 and left out terminally differentiated effector memory CD45RA+ cells. The sequenced sample was naive CD8+ T cells sorted from blood. The origin of the receptors is a man aged 18 to 35 in good health.

The table lists this clone with a count of one. The V call is TRBV5-6, the J call TRBJ2-3, with 8 nucleotides matching TRBD1. The CDR3 extends over 16 amino acids. V gave up 3 bases and J gave up 5 bases; unmatched junction bases: 11. The germline V gene encodes CDR1 SGHDT and CDR2 YYEEEE. CDR3 nucleotides: TGTGCCAGCAGCTCCAGGGGGCTTGGGGTTTTAGATACGCAGTATTTT. Its protein is CASSSRGLGVLDTQYF.

The gene calls are TRBV28 and TRBJ2-7; 8 bases map to TRBD1. The length of the CDR3 is 16 residues. The germline V gene has CDR1 MDHEN and CDR2 SYDVKM. With V trimmed by 5 bases and J by 3 bases, 12 bases remained unmatched. In nucleotides, the CDR3 is TGTGCCAGCAGTAGAGCTTGGGGACAGGCAGTCTACGAGCAGTACTTC. Protein sequence: CASSRAWGQAVYEQYF.

The chain is built from TRBV5-6 and TRBJ2-1, with no clear D. The germline gives CDR1 SGHDT, CDR2 YYEEEE. This CDR3 is 15 amino acids long. V dropped 0 bases and J dropped 5 bases, with 12 bases sitting between them. In DNA, the CDR3 is TGTGCCAGCAGCTTGGTAGTACTTGGGGACAATGAGCAGTTCTTC. This sequence encodes CASSLVVLGDNEQFF.

For this clone: This CDR3 is also generated by other DNA sequences in the sample. The chain has TRBV4-3 and TRBJ2-1; D is unclear. Germline lookup yields CDR1 LGHNA and CDR2 YSLEER. CDR3 length: 15 residues. The V gene lost 3 bases and the J gene lost 0 bases, with 9 bases spanning the gap. The CDR3 sequence: CASSQDGSSYNEQFF. In DNA, the CDR3 is TGCGCCAGCAGCCAGGACGGAAGCTCCTACAATGAGCAGTTCTTC.

The chain links TRBV25-1 to TRBJ2-1; either TRBD1 or TRBD2 may fit D (5 bases each). V lost 8 bases and J 5 bases, leaving 16 bases between the germline ends. The CDR3 extends over 14 amino acids. Germline V gives CDR1 MGHDK, CDR2 SYGVNS. The CDR3 nucleotides read TGTGCCAGCTCGCTCGGGACGGTTAACAATGAGCAGTTCTTC. It encodes CASSLGTVNNEQFF.

This sequence joins TRBV5-1 and TRBJ2-3; 8 bases are a match to TRBD2. The length of the CDR3 is 13 residues. The V and J ends lost 1 base and 5 bases, in that order; junction bases with no gene match: 0. Germline CDR1 SGHRS, CDR2 YFSETQ. The CDR3 DNA reads as TGCGCCAGCAGCTTGACTAGCGGAGATACGCAGTATTTT. This translates into CASSLTSGDTQYF.

This chain links TRBV6-1 with TRBJ2-5; TRBD1 matches 10 bases. CDR1 and CDR2 (germline): MNHNS, SASEGT. The CDR3 sequence is 15 residues long. With V trimmed by 2 bases and J by 5 bases, 5 bases remained unmatched. The CDR3 region is CASSESDRGRETQYF. The CDR3 nucleotides read TGTGCCAGCAGTGAATCTGACAGGGGGCGGGAGACCCAGTACTTC.

The chain couples TRBV27 to TRBJ2-7, with 8 bases fitting TRBD2. This CDR3 spans 17 amino acids. Germline V gives CDR1 MNHEY, CDR2 SMNVEV (reference sequence). J lost 5 bases, V lost 6 bases, and 18 bases had no gene match. CDR3 residues: CASSPGSTRRGDHEQYF. CDR3 nucleotides: TGTGCCAGCAGCCCAGGATCCACTCGGCGGGGGGACCACGAGCAGTACTTC.

V and J are TRBV5-1 and TRBJ2-7; 11 nucleotides line up with TRBD2. Germline trimming cut 3 bases from V and 3 bases from J; bases unmatched to any gene: 2. Germline lookup yields CDR1 SGHRS and CDR2 YFSETQ. The CDR3 is 14 residues long. The DNA of the CDR3 is TGCGCCAGCAGCTGGGGGACTAGCGGCTACGAGCAGTACTTC. Its protein is CASSWGTSGYEQYF. The full variable domain, completed using reference TRBV5-1 and TRBJ2-7, is KAGVTQTPRYLIKTRGQQVTLSCSPISGHRSVSWYQQTPGQGLQFLFEYFSETQRNKGNFPGRFSGRQFSNSRSEMNVSTLELGDSALYLCASSWGTSGYEQYFGPGTRLTVT.

CDR3 region: CASSLEQGAYNEQFF. CDR3 coding DNA: TGCGCCAGCAGCTTGGAACAGGGGGCCTACAATGAGCAGTTCTTC. The chain has TRBV5-1 and TRBJ2-1, with TRBD1 matching 8 bases. Unmatched junction bases numbered 1, after V lost 0 bases and J lost 2 bases. CDR3 length: 15 amino acids. CDR1 and CDR2 from the germline V gene are SGHRS and YFSETQ.

Note on this clone: Other DNA sequences in this specimen translate into the identical CDR3. This chain connects TRBV5-1 to TRBJ2-7; D gene ambiguous. V was pared by 1 base and J by 4 bases, with 6 bases between. The length of the CDR3 is 12 residues. CDR1 is SGHRS, CDR2 YFSETQ, per germline. CDR3 in amino acids: CASSLYGYEQYF. The CDR3 bases are TGCGCCAGCAGCTTGTATGGATACGAGCAGTACTTC.

J is TRBJ2-7 and V is TRBV10-2; either TRBD1 or TRBD2 may fit D (5 bases each). V lost 2 bases and J 4 bases, leaving 9 bases between the germline ends. CDR3 length: 13 amino acids. From germline, CDR1 is WSHSY and CDR2 SAAADI. Here the CDR3 reads CASSEGWGYEQYF. In nucleotides, the CDR3 is TGCGCCAGCAGTGAGGGGTGGGGGTACGAGCAGTACTTC.

V and J are TRBV5-6 and TRBJ1-4; possibly TRBD1 for D (5 bases). The CDR3 covers 12 residues. V lost 0 bases and J 14 bases, leaving 11 bases between the germline ends. Germline CDR1 reads SGHDT; CDR2 reads YYEEEE. The CDR3 loop reads CASSLDRGELFF. The CDR3 nucleotides are TGTGCCAGCAGCTTGGATAGGGGTGAGCTGTTTTTT.

The gene calls are TRBV4-1 and TRBJ2-7; 11 bases fit TRBD2. This CDR3 contains 17 residues. The germline gives CDR1 MGHRA, CDR2 YSYEKL. The trim removed 2 bases at V and 0 bases at J, leaving 6 bases unmatched. The CDR3: CASSQLTTSGGSYEQYF. DNA of the CDR3: TGCGCCAGCAGCCAATTAACTACTAGCGGGGGCTCCTACGAGCAGTACTTC.

V and J are TRBV2 and TRBJ1-1, with 11 bases that match TRBD1. Germline V lookup: CDR1 SNHLY, CDR2 FYNNEI. Trimming took 4 bases from V and 5 from J; bases not matched to a gene: 3. This CDR3 region has 14 residues. As DNA, the CDR3 is TGTGCCAGCAGTGCGGGACAGGGGGTAACTGAAGCTTTCTTT. Its translation is CASSAGQGVTEAFF. Drawing the rest from reference TRBV2 and TRBJ1-1, the complete variable domain is EPEVTQTPSHQVTQMGQEVILRCVPISNHLYFYWYRQILGQKVEFLVSFYNNEISEKSEIFDDQFSVERPDGSNFTLKIRSTKLEDSAMYFCASSAGQGVTEAFFGQGTRLTVV.

This chain uses TRBV5-6 with TRBJ2-5; 7 positions match TRBD2. Germline V gives CDR1 SGHDT, CDR2 YYEEEE. With 4 bases clipped from V and 1 base from J, the junction kept 7 bases outside the gene matches. The CDR3 runs to 15 residues. The CDR3 nucleotides read TGTGCCAGCAGCCTCGGTGGCGGGAGCCAAGAGACCCAGTACTTC. Protein sequence: CASSLGGGSQETQYF.

Concerning this clone: At the DNA level, this CDR3 is encoded by other sequences in the same sample as well. This chain links TRBV11-2 with TRBJ2-7; D may be TRBD1 (5 bases). V dropped 0 bases and J dropped 2 bases, with 8 bases sitting between them. Looked up from germline, CDR1 is SGHAT and CDR2 is FQNNGV. The CDR3 consists of 14 residues. As DNA, the CDR3 is TGTGCCAGCAGCTTAGATCTAGGGGCCTACGAGCAGTACTTC. Protein sequence: CASSLDLGAYEQYF.

The V call is TRBV6-5, the J call TRBJ1-5, with D unclear. Germline values: CDR1 MNHEY, CDR2 SVGAGI. V was pared by 5 bases and J by 1 base, with 12 bases between. There are 15 residues in the CDR3. CDR3 sequence: CASSRTAGSNQPQHF. The CDR3, as DNA: TGTGCCAGCAGTCGGACTGCAGGCAGCAATCAGCCCCAGCATTTT.

The V and J genes are TRBV19 and TRBJ2-5; maybe TRBD2 (5 bases). Germline CDR1 and CDR2: LNHDA and SQIVND (reference sequence). This CDR3 region has 17 residues. Trimming pared 0 bases from V and 4 bases from J, leaving 18 bases between. CDR3 DNA sequence: TGTGCCAGTAGTATAGATATGGAGGTCCCGGGGATAGAGACCCAGTACTTC. It encodes CASSIDMEVPGIETQYF.

The chain links TRBV9 to TRBJ1-2; 9 nucleotides match TRBD1. The junction had 8 bases not matched to a gene; V was cut back by 0 bases and J by 8 bases. The V gene's germline CDR1 is SGDLS and CDR2 YYNGEE. The CDR3 has 15 amino acids. Here the CDR3 reads CASSVGGGQGPGYTF. In nucleotides, the CDR3 is TGTGCCAGCAGCGTAGGAGGGGGACAGGGCCCAGGCTACACCTTC.

This sequence joins TRBV7-8 and TRBJ1-2, with D unclear. Germline-derived CDR1 and CDR2 are SGHVS and FQNEAQ. The ends were cut back, 4 bases at V and 2 bases at J, with 26 bases in the middle. The CDR3 spans 19 residues. The CDR3: CASSSSREEGGWPNYGYTF. DNA for the CDR3: TGTGCCAGCAGCTCCTCCCGGGAGGAGGGAGGATGGCCAAACTATGGCTACACCTTC.

J is TRBJ2-5 and V is TRBV5-6; D is perhaps TRBD2 (5 bases). The germline V and J ends were trimmed by 3 bases and 5 bases, with 20 bases remaining between them. The CDR3 runs 16 residues. Germline CDR1 SGHDT, CDR2 YYEEEE. The CDR3 DNA reads as TGTGCCAGCAGCTACCGAGGGATCTTAAGTGCCGAGACCCAGTACTTC. Its translation: CASSYRGILSAETQYF.

The V call is TRBV13, the J call TRBJ1-1; D is undetermined. The ends were cut back, 5 bases at V and 2 bases at J, with 12 bases in the middle. The CDR3 has 14 residues. Per germline, CDR1 PRHDT and CDR2 FYEKMQ (reference sequence). The CDR3 region is CASSATPGNTEAFF. CDR3 DNA: TGTGCCAGCAGCGCCACCCCCGGAAACACTGAAGCTTTCTTT.

The rearrangement uses TRBV7-8 and TRBJ2-7, with D hard to call. CDR1 is SGHVS and CDR2 is FQNEAQ in the germline V gene. This CDR3 has 15 residues. Trimming removed 2 bases at V and 2 bases at J, with 13 bases between. CDR3 loop: CASSLISADAYEQYF. In nucleotides, the CDR3 is TGTGCCAGCAGCTTAATTAGTGCAGACGCCTACGAGCAGTACTTC.

This chain uses TRBV10-3 with TRBJ1-1; D ambiguous. The CDR3 spans 14 residues. CDR1 is ENHRY and CDR2 is SYGVKD in the germline V gene. V lost 1 base, J lost 2 bases, and 8 bases lay in between. The CDR3 DNA reads as TGTGCCATCAGTGAGTGGGATCGAAACACTGAAGCTTTCTTT. This translates into CAISEWDRNTEAFF.

The J gene is TRBJ2-1, the V gene TRBV5-8; TRBD2 matches 9 bases. The CDR3 has 16 residues. Germline CDR1 reads SGHTS; CDR2 reads YDEGEE. The junction had 9 bases not matched to a gene; V was cut back by 5 bases and J by 3 bases. Here the CDR3 reads CASSSFGTSSYNEQFF. Written as DNA, the CDR3 is TGTGCCAGCAGTTCTTTCGGGACTAGCAGCTACAATGAGCAGTTCTTC.

The J gene is TRBJ2-1, the V gene TRBV10-1, with D perhaps TRBD2 (6 bases). Trimming removed 2 bases at V and 5 bases at J, with 10 bases between. Germline loops: CDR1 WNHNN, CDR2 SYGVQD (reference sequence). The CDR3 runs to 14 residues. The CDR3 nucleotides read TGCGCCAGCAGTGAGGGCGGGACGGACAATGAGCAGTTCTTC. Translation: CASSEGGTDNEQFF.

This rearrangement joins TRBV9 to TRBJ2-5; the D call may be TRBD1 or TRBD2 (7 bases each). Looked up from germline, CDR1 is SGDLS and CDR2 is YYNGEE. V lost 4 bases to trimming and J lost 4 bases, with 20 bases between them. The CDR3 runs 16 residues. CDR3 DNA sequence: TGTGCCAGCAGCTCAGGGACAGCGGGGTCGGGAGAGACCCAGTACTTC. It translates to CASSSGTAGSGETQYF.

The genes are TRBV9 and TRBJ1-5, with unresolved D. The length of the CDR3 is 13 residues. With 3 bases removed from V and 0 bases from J, the gap between germline ends came to 4 bases. Germline V gives CDR1 SGDLS, CDR2 YYNGEE. In DNA, the CDR3 is TGTGCCAGCAGCGAAAATAGCAATCAGCCCCAGCATTTT. This encodes CASSENSNQPQHF.